Listed here is a single T cell receptor beta chain. The antigen this receptor binds is unknown. Nothing much larger sits one base from this clone, and base qualities are not available. Spanning cysteine to phenylalanine, the CDR3 consists of 17 amino acids. The kept DNA is CDR3 alone, 51 bases in frame from the first base. Trimming takes 6 bases from V and 11 bases from J, and the germline ends sit 31 bases apart. CDR1 is given as MDHEN and CDR2 as SYDVKM, both from the germline V gene. The data are from a study of beta chain features in type 1 diabetes (dated by TCRdb to 2016 to 2019). Regarding the research as a whole: No differences in mean age, gender distribution, total cell number or subset yield were found between patients and healthy donors. A total of 100 million to 110 million sorted cells were examined across all samples, and a strong correlation was observed between cell number per subset and RNA yield. The study compared TCRB repertoires of sorted circulating CD4+ T cell subsets between recently diagnosed type 1 diabetes patients and matched healthy donors. Regulatory and stem cell-like memory subsets were obtained from only 8 patients and about eight healthy donors, while naive and central memory subsets were obtained from all 30 or so donors. Broader findings and caveats from the paper: Because cDNA was sequenced instead of genomic DNA, highly expressing activated cells could be over-represented, though the groups showed no difference in activation or CD3 levels. Naive, central memory and regulatory TCRB repertoires appeared more similar among patients than among healthy donors. HLA sub-analyses involved small numbers of individuals, so any influence of HLA type on TCRB rearrangement remained unresolved. Shorter templates might have been favored by PCR, but patient and control samples were amplified and corrected together, so both groups would have been affected equally by any skew. Patients with type 1 diabetes made fewer insertions and deleted more nucleotides at VDJ recombination sites, implying thymic rearrangement abnormalities. A moderate but significant shortening of TCRB CDR3 length was observed in type 1 diabetes patients in all four CD4+ subsets.

The entire isolated RNA was reverse transcribed using the High Capacity cDNA Reverse Transcription Kit, and thus expressed TCRB transcripts were sequenced. Naive, central memory and regulatory T cell samples underwent deep immunoSEQ sequencing, averaging about 3.57 million total reads per sample. Sorted cells were lysed in RLT buffer, and RNA was extracted using DNase-treated RNeasy Micro or Mini kits according to cell number. To prevent cross-contamination, every cell subset was processed on its own, while patient and healthy donor samples were processed together. The immunoSEQ multiplex PCR was used to amplify TCRB sequences from cDNA, generating 87-bp fragments that spanned the CDR3 region. Sequencing of the amplicons was performed on the Illumina HiSeq platform. Turning to the authors' computational methods: PCR bias was computationally corrected using synthetic template baselines, reads within Hamming distance 2 were collapsed, and singletons that could not be merged were discarded. Reads were aligned against IMGT so that V, D and J genes, CDR3 length and insertions or deletions at six rearrangement sites could be assigned. Clonotype counts were normalized to sorted cell number within each subset before computing true diversity and Gini coefficients with the tcR R package. The overlap coefficient, calculated on TCRB nucleotide sequences, was used to measure repertoire sharing. This immuneACCESS table, as held by TCRdb, lists in-frame sequences with V and J called but not all clones. Of the missing ones, under half trace to an unresolved V gene in checked studies; the others have no known cause. That table is the source of V, J and clone size, and D and trimming were worked out from the DNA. Counted in this sample were roughly 160,000 clones; over 6% of them appeared once. Of the sample, about 0.5% is held by the ten largest clones.

Each donor gave one peripheral blood draw, roughly 110 mL on average, collected into heparinised tubes. Using a panel that included CD45RO, CCR7, CD25, CD127, CD95 and CD27, naive, central memory, regulatory and stem cell-like memory CD4+ T cells were sorted on a BD FACSAria II. Every sorted population had a purity above 95%. PBMCs were isolated immediately by Lymphoprep density gradient centrifugation and stained directly without culture. Samples were stained and sorted in pairs, with one healthy donor and one patient per experiment, so that batch effects were minimized. The rearrangement joined TRBV28 to TRBJ1-1; the D gene lacks a confident call. Sequenced: central memory CD4+ T cells from blood. This sequence was found in a man aged 18 to 29 with type 1 diabetes. CDR3 loop: CASSRNGLRRESGRAFF. The nucleotides read TGTGCCAGCAGCCGAAACGGACTTCGACGGGAGTCTGGTCGGGCTTTCTTT. Reference TRBV28 and TRBJ1-1 proteins supply the regions before and after the CDR3; the full variable domain is: DVKVTQSSRYLVKRTGEKVFLECVQDMDHENMFWYRQDPGLGLRLIYFSYDVKMKEKGDIPEGYSVSREKKERFSLILESASTNQTSMYLCASSRNGLRRESGRAFFGQGTRLTVV.